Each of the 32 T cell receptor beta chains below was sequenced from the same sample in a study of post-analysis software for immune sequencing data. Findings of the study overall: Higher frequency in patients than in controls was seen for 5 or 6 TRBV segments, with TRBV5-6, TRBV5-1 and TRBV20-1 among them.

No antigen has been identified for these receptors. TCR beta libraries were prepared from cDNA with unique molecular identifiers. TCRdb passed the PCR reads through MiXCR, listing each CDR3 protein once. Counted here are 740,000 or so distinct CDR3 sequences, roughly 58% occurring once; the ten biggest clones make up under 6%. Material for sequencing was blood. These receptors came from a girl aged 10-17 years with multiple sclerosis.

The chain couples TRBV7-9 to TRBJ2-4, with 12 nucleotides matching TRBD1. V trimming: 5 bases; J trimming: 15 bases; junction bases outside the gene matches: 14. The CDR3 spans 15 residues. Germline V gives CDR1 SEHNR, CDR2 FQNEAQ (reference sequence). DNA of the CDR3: TGTGCCAGCAGCCTCGGGACAGGGGGCGGCTACGAGCGGTACTTC. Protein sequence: CASSLGTGGGYERYF.

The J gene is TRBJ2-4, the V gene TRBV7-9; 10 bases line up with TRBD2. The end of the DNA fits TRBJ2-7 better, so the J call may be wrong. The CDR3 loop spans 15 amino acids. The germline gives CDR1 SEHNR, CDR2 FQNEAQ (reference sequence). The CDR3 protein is CASSSTGLAVYEQYF. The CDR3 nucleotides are TGTGCCAGCAGCTCCACAGGACTAGCGGTCTACGAGCAGTACTTC.

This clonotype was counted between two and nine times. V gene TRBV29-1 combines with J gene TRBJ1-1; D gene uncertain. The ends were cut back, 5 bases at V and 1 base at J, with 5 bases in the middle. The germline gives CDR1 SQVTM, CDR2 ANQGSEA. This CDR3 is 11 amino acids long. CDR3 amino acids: CSVYRNTEAFF. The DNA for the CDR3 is TGCAGCGTTTACAGGAACACTGAAGCTTTCTTT.

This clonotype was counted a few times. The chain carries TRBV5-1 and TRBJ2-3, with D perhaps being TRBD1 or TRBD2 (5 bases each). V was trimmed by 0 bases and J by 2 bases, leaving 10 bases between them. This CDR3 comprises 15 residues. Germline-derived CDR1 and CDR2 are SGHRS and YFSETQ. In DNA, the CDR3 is TGCGCCAGCAGCTTGGGAGGGGCCAACACAGATACGCAGTATTTT. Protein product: CASSLGGANTDTQYF.

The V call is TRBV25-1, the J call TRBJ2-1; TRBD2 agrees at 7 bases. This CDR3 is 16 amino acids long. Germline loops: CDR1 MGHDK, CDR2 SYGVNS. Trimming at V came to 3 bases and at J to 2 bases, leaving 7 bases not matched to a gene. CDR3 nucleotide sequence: TGTGCCAGCAGTGATCAGGAGGCGGGGGCCTACAATGAGCAGTTCTTC. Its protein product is CASSDQEAGAYNEQFF.

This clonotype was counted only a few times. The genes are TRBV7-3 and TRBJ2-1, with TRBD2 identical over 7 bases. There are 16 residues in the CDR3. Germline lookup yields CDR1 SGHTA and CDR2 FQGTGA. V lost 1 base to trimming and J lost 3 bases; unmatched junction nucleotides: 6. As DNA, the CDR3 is TGTGCCAGCAGCTTAATGGGGGGGACCGTCTACAATGAGCAGTTCTTC. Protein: CASSLMGGTVYNEQFF.

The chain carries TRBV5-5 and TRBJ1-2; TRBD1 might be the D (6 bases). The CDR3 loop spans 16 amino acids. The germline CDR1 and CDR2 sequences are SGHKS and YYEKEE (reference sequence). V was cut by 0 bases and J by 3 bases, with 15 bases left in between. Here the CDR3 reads CASSLATGTSHYGYTF. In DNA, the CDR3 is TGTGCCAGCAGCTTGGCGACCGGGACATCCCACTATGGCTACACCTTC. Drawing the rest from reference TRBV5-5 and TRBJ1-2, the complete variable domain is DAGVTQSPTHLIKTRGQQVTLRCSPISGHKSVSWYQQVLGQGPQFIFQYYEKEERGRGNFPDRFSARQFPNYSSELNVNALLLGDSALYLCASSLATGTSHYGYTFGSGTRLTVV.

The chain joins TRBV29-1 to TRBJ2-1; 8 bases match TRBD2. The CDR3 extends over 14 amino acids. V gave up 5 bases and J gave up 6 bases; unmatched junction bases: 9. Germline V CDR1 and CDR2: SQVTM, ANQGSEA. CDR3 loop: CSVSGVAGGNEQFF. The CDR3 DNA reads TGCAGCGTTTCTGGTGTCGCGGGGGGCAATGAGCAGTTCTTC.

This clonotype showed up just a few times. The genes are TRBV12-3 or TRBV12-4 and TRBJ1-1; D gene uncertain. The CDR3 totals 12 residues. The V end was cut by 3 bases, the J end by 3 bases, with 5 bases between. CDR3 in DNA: TGTGCCAGCAGTTTTAGGGACACTGAAGCTTTCTTT. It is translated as CASSFRDTEAFF.

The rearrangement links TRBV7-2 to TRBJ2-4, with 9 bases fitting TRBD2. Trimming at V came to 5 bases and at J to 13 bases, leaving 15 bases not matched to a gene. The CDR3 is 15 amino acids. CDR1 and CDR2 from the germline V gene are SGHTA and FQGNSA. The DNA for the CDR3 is TGTGCCAGCAGCCCTACTAGCGGGTATTACAATGAGCAGTACTTC. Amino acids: CASSPTSGYYNEQYF. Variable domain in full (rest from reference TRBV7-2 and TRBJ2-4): GAGVSQSPSNKVTEKGKDVELRCDPISGHTALYWYRQSLGQGLEFLIYFQGNSAPDKSGLPSDRFSAERTGGSVSTLTIQRTQQEDSAVYLCASSPTSGYYNEQYFGAGTRLSVL.

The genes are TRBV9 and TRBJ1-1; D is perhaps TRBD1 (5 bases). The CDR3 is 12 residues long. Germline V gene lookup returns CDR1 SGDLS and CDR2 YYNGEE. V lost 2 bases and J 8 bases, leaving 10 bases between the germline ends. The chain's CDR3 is CASSVLRGEAFF. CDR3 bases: TGTGCCAGCAGCGTTCTCCGGGGGGAAGCTTTCTTT.

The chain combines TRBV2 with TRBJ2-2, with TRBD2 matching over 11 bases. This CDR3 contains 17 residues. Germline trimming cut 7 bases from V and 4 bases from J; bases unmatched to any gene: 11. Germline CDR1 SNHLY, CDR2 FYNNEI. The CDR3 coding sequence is TGTGCCAGCACTGATCTGGGACTAGCGGAGGGCACCGGGGAGCTGTTTTTT. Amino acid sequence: CASTDLGLAEGTGELFF.

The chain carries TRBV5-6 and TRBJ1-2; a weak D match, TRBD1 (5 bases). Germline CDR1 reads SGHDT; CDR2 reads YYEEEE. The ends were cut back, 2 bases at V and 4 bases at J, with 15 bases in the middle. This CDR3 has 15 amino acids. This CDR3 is CASSFEGPFGYGYTF. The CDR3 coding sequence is TGTGCCAGCAGCTTTGAGGGACCCTTTGGCTATGGCTACACCTTC.

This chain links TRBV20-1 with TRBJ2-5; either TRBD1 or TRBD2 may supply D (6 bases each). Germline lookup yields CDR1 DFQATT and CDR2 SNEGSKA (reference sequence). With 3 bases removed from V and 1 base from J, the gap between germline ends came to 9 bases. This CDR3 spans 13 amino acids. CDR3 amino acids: CSASPGAQETQYF. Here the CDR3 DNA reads TGCAGTGCTAGTCCGGGGGCCCAAGAGACCCAGTACTTC.

This CDR3 is CSVEPPTGDTEAFF. The CDR3 DNA sequence: TGCAGCGTTGAACCTCCTACAGGGGACACTGAAGCTTTCTTT. The rearrangement links TRBV29-1 to TRBJ1-1; 7 positions match TRBD1. Germline loops: CDR1 SQVTM, CDR2 ANQGSEA. The V gene end was trimmed by 2 bases and the J gene end by 3 bases; junction bases not matched to a gene: 6. The CDR3 consists of 14 residues.

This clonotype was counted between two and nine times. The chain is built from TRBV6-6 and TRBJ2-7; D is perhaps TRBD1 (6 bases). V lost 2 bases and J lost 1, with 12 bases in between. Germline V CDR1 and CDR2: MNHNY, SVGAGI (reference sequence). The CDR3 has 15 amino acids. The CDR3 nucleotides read TGTGCCAGCAGTTACCATCGGGACACTTCCTACGAGCAGTACTTC. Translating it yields CASSYHRDTSYEQYF.

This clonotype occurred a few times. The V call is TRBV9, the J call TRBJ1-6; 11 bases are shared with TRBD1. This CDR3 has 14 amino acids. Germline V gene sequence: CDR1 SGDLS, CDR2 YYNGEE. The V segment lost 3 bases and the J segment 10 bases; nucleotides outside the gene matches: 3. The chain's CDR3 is CASSGGQGASPLHF. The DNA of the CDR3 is TGTGCCAGCAGCGGAGGACAGGGGGCCTCACCCCTCCACTTT.

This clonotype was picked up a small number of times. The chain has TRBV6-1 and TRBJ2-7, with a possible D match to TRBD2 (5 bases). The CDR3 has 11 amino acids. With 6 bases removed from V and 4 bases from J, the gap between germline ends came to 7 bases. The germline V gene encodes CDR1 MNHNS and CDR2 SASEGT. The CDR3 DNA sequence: TGTGCCAGCAGGGACTTATACGAGCAGTACTTC. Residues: CASRDLYEQYF.

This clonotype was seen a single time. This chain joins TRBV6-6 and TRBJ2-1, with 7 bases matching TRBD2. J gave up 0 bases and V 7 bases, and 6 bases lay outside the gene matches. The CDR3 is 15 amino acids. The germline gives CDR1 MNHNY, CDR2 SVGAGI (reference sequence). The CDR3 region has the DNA TGTGCCAGCATTGCGGGCGGGAGCTCCTACAATGAGCAGTTCTTC. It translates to CASIAGGSSYNEQFF.

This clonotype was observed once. The CDR3 reads CATSGYRGTYTQYF. The CDR3 nucleotides read TGTGCCACCAGCGGATACAGGGGGACGTATACGCAGTATTTT. This rearrangement joins TRBV15 to TRBJ2-3; 8 bases fit TRBD1. The germline V gene has CDR1 LNHNV and CDR2 YYDKDF (reference sequence). V lost 5 bases, J lost 7 bases, and 8 bases stayed unmatched. The CDR3 covers 14 residues. The full variable domain, with the rest looked up from reference TRBV15 and TRBJ2-3, is DAMVIQNPRYQVTQFGKPVTLSCSQTLNHNVMYWYQQKSSQAPKLLFHYYDKDFNNEADTPDNFQSRRPNTSFCFLDIRSPGLGDTAMYLCATSGYRGTYTQYFGPGTRLTVL.

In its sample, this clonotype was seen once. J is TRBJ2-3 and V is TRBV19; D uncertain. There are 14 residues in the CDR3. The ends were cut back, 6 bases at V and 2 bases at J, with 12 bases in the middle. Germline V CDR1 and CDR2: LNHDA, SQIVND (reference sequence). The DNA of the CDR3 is TGTGCCAGTAGCGGACCGCGTCTCACAGATACGCAGTATTTT. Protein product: CASSGPRLTDTQYF.

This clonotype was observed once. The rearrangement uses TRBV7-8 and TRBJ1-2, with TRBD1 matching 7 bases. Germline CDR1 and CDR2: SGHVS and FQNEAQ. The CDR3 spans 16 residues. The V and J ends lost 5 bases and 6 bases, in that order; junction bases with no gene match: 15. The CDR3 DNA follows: TGTGCCAGCAGCCCTAGGAGGACCGGGACAGCGGATGGCTACACCTTC. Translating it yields CASSPRRTGTADGYTF. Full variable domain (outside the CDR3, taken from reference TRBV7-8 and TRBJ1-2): GAGVSQSPRYKVAKRGQDVALRCDPISGHVSLFWYQQALGQGPEFLTYFQNEAQLDKSGLPSDRFFAERPEGSVSTLKIQRTQQEDSAVYLCASSPRRTGTADGYTFGSGTRLTVV.

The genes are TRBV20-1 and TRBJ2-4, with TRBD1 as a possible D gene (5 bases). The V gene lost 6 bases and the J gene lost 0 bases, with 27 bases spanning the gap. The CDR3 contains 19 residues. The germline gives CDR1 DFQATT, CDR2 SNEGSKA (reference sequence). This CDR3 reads CSAKTRPDTDLLAKNIQYF. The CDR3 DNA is TGCAGTGCCAAGACCCGACCGGACACGGACCTTCTAGCCAAAAACATTCAGTACTTC.

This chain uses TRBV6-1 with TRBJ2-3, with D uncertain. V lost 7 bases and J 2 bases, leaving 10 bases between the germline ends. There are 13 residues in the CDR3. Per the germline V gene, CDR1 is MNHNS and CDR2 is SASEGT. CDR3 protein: CASNTGYTDTQYF. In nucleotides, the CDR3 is TGTGCCAGCAACACCGGCTACACAGATACGCAGTATTTT.

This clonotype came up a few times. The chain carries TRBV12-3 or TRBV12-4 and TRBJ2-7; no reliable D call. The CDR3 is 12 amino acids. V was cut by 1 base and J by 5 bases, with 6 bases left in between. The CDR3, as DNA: TGTGCCAGCAGTTTAGAGGTGAACGAGCAGTACTTC. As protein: CASSLEVNEQYF.

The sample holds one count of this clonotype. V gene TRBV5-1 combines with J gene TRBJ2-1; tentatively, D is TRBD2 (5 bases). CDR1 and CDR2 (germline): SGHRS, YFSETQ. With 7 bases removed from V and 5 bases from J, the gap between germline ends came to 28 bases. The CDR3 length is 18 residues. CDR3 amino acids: CASPAIKKRDFGHNEQFF. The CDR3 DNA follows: TGCGCCAGCCCAGCTATTAAAAAGAGGGATTTTGGACACAATGAGCAGTTCTTC.

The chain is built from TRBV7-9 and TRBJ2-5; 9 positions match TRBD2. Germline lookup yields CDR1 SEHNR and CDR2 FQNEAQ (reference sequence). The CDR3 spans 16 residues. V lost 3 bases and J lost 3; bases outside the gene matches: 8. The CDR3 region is CASSFGVASGEETQYF. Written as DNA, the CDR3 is TGTGCCAGCAGCTTTGGAGTGGCTAGCGGGGAAGAGACCCAGTACTTC.

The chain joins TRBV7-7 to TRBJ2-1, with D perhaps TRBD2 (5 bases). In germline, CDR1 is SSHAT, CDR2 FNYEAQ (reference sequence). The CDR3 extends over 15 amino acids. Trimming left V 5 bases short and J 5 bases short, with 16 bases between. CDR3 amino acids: CASSVGEGFDNEQFF. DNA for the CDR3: TGTGCCAGCAGCGTCGGCGAGGGTTTCGACAATGAGCAGTTCTTC. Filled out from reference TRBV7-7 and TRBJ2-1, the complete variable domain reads GAGVSQSPRYKVTKRGQDVTLRCDPISSHATLYWYQQALGQGPEFLTYFNYEAQPDKSGLPSDRFSAERPEGSISTLTIQRTEQRDSAMYRCASSVGEGFDNEQFFGPGTRLTVL.

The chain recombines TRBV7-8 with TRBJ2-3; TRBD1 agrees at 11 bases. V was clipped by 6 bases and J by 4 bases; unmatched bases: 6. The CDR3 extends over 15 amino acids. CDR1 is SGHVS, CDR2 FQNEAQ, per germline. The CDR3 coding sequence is TGTGCCAGCAGTCAACGGACAGGGGGCGCAGATACGCAGTATTTT. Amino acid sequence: CASSQRTGGADTQYF.

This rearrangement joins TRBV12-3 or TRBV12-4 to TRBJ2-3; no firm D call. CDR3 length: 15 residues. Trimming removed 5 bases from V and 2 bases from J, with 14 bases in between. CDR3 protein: CASSILQRYTDTQYF. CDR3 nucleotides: TGTGCCAGCAGTATCCTACAGCGATACACAGATACGCAGTATTTT.

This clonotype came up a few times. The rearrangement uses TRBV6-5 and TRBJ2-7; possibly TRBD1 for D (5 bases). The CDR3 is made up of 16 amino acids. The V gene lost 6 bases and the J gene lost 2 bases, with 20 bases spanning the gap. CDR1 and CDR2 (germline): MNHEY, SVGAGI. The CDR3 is CASSSLHGHLPYEQYF. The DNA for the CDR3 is TGTGCCAGCAGCTCCCTTCATGGACACCTCCCCTACGAGCAGTACTTC.

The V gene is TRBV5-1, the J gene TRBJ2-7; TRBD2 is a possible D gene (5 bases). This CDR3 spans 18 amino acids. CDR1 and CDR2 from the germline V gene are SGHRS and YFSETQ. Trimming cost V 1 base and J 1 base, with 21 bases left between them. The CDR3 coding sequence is TGCGCCAGCAGCTTGAGTCCATCCCCTTTAAGAGGGTCCTACGAGCAGTACTTC. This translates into CASSLSPSPLRGSYEQYF.